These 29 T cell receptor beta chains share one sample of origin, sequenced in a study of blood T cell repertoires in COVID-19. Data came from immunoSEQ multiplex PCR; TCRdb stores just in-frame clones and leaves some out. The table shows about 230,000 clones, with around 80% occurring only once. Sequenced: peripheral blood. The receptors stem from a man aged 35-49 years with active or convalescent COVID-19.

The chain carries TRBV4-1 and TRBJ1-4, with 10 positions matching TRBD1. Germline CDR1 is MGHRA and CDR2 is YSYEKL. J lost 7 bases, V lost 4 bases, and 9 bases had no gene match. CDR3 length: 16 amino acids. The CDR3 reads CASSPERTGGSEKLFF. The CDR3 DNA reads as TGCGCCAGCAGCCCAGAACGGACAGGGGGAAGTGAAAAACTGTTTTTT.

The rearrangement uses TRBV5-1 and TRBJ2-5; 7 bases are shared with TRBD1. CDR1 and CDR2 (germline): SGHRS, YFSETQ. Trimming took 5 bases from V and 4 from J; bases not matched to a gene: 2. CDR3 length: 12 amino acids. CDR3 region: CASRGDRETQYF. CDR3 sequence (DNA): TGCGCCAGCAGGGGGGACAGAGAGACCCAGTACTTC.

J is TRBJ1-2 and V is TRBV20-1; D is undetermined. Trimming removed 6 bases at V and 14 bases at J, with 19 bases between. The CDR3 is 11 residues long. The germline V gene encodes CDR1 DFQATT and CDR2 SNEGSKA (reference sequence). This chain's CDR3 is CSAPRGLEMTF. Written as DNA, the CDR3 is TGCAGTGCGCCCCGTGGACTAGAGATGACCTTC.

The CDR3 DNA sequence: TGTGCCACCAGTGGCACTAGCGGGGGCTCCTACAATGAGCAGTTCTTC. Its translation is CATSGTSGGSYNEQFF. The V and J genes are TRBV24-1 and TRBJ2-1; 11 bases line up with TRBD2. The CDR3 has 16 residues. Germline loops: CDR1 KGHDR, CDR2 SFDVKD. Losses at the gene ends were 5 bases for V and 0 bases for J; bases not matched to a gene: 2.

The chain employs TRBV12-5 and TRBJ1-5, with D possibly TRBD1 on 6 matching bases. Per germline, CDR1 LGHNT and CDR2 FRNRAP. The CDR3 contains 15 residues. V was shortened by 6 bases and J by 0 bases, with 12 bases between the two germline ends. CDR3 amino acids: CASGVGQYSNQPQHF. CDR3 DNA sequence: TGTGCTAGTGGGGTGGGACAATATAGCAATCAGCCCCAGCATTTT.

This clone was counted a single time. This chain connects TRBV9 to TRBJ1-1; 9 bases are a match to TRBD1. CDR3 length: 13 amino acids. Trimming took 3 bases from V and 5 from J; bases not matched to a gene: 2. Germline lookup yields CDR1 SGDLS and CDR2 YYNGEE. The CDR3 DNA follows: TGTGCCAGCAGCGGTGGGACAGGGACTGAAGCTTTCTTT. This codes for CASSGGTGTEAFF.

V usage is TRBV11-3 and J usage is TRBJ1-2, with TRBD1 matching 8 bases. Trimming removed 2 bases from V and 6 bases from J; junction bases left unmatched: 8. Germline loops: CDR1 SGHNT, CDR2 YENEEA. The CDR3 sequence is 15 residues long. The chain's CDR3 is CASSLPTGGRDGYTF. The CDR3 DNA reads TGTGCCAGCAGCTTACCAACAGGGGGACGAGATGGCTACACCTTC.

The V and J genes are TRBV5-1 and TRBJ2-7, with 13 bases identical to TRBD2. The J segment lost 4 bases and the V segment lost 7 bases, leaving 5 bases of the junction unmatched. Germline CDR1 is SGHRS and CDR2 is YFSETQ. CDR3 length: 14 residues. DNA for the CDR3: TGCGCCAGCCAGGGGACTAGCGGGAAATACGAGCAGTACTTC. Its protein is CASQGTSGKYEQYF.

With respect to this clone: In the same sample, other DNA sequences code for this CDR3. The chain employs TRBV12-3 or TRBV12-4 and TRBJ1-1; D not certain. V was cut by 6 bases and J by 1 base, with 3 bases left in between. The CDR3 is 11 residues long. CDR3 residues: CASSRNTEAFF. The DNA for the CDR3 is TGTGCCAGCAGCCGGAACACTGAAGCTTTCTTT.

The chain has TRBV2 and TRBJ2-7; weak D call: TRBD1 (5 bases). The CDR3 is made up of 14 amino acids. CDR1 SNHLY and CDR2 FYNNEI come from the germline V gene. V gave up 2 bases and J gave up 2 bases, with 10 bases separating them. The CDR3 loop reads CASSEQGYPYEQYF. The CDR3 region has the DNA TGTGCCAGCAGTGAACAGGGTTATCCCTACGAGCAGTACTTC.

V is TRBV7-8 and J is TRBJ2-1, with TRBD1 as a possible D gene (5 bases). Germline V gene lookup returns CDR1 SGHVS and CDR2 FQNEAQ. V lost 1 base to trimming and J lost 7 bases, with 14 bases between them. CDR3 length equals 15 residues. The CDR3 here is CASSLEKGAWNEQFF. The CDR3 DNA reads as TGTGCCAGCAGCTTAGAGAAAGGGGCGTGGAATGAGCAGTTCTTC.

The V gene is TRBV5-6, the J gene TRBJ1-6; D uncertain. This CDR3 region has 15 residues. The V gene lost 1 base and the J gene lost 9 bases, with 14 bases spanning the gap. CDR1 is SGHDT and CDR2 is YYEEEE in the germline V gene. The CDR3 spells CASSLQEGLSSPLHF. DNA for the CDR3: TGTGCCAGCAGCTTGCAGGAGGGTTTGAGTTCACCCCTCCACTTT. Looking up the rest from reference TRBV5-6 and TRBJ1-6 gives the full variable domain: DAGVTQSPTHLIKTRGQQVTLRCSPKSGHDTVSWYQQALGQGPQFIFQYYEEEERQRGNFPDRFSGHQFPNYSSELNVNALLLGDSALYLCASSLQEGLSSPLHFGNGTRLTVT.

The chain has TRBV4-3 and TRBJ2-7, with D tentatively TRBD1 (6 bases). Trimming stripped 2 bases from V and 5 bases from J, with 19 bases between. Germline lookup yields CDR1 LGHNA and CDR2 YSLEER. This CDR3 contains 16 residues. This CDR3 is CASSQFPPQGNDEQYF. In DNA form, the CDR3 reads TGCGCCAGCAGCCAATTTCCGCCCCAGGGGAATGACGAGCAGTACTTC.

The CDR3 reads CASSNGGTVYNEQFF. The CDR3 DNA sequence: TGTGCCAGCAGTAATGGGGGGACGGTCTACAATGAGCAGTTCTTC. This chain joins TRBV6-2 or TRBV6-3 and TRBJ2-1; tentatively, D is TRBD2 (6 bases). V was pared by 5 bases and J by 3 bases, with 14 bases between. Germline assignment: CDR1 MNHEY and CDR2 SVGEGT. The CDR3 length is 15 residues.

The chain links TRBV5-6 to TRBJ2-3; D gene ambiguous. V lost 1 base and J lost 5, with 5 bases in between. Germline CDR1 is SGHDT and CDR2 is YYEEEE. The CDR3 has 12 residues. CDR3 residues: CASSLFRDTQYF. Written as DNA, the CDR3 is TGTGCCAGCAGCTTGTTTCGAGATACGCAGTATTTT.

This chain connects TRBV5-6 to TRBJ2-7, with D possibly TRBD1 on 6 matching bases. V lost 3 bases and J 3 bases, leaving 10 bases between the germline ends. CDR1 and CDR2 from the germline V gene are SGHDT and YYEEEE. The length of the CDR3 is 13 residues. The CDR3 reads CASSSGTNYEQYF. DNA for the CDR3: TGTGCCAGCAGCTCCGGGACAAACTACGAGCAGTACTTC.

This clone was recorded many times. The chain's CDR3 is CASSTYRVPYGYTF. CDR3 in DNA: TGTGCCAGCAGTACATACAGGGTCCCCTATGGCTACACCTTC. V usage is TRBV27 and J usage is TRBJ1-2, with TRBD1 as a possible D gene (6 bases). The CDR3 runs 14 residues. Trimming removed 5 bases from V and 4 bases from J, with 14 bases in between. The V gene's germline CDR1 is MNHEY and CDR2 SMNVEV (reference sequence).

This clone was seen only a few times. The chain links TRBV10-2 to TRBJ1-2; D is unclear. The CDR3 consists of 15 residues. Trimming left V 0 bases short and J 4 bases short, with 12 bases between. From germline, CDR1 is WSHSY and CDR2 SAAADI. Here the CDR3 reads CASSESVRPPYGYTF. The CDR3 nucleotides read TGCGCCAGCAGTGAGTCGGTGCGGCCACCCTATGGCTACACCTTC.

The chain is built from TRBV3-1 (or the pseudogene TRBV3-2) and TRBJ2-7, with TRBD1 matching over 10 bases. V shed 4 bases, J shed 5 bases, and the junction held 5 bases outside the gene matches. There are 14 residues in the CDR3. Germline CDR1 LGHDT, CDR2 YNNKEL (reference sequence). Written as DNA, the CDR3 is TGTGCCAGCAGCCTACGACAGGGGGCGAACGAGCAGTACTTC. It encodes CASSLRQGANEQYF.

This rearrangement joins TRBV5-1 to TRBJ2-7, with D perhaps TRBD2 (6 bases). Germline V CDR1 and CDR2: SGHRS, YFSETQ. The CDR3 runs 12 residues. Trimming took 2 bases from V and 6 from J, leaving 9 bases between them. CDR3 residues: CASSLGGFEQYF. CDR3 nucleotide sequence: TGCGCCAGCAGCTTAGGAGGGTTCGAGCAGTACTTC.

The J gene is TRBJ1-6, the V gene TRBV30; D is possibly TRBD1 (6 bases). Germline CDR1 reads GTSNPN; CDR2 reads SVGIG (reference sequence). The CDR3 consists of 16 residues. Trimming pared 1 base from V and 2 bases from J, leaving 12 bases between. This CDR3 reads CAWSAKTGPYNSPLHF. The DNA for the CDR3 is TGTGCCTGGAGTGCCAAAACAGGGCCCTATAATTCACCCCTCCACTTT.

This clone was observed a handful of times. For the CDR3, the DNA is TGTGCCAGCAGCTTCGGGAGGGGTGGGGGTGAAAAACTGTTTTTT. Amino acids: CASSFGRGGGEKLFF. The gene calls are TRBV7-2 and TRBJ1-4; possibly TRBD1 for D (5 bases). The germline V gene encodes CDR1 SGHTA and CDR2 FQGNSA. This CDR3 has 15 amino acids. The V gene lost 3 bases and the J gene lost 7 bases, with 15 bases spanning the gap.

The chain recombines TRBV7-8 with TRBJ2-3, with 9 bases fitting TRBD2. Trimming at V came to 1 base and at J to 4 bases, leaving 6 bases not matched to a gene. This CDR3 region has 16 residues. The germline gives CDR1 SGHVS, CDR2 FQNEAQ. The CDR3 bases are TGTGCCAGCAGCTTAGAGCCTAGCGGGGTGCCAGATACGCAGTATTTT. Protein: CASSLEPSGVPDTQYF. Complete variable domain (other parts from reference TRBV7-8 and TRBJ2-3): GAGVSQSPRYKVAKRGQDVALRCDPISGHVSLFWYQQALGQGPEFLTYFQNEAQLDKSGLPSDRFFAERPEGSVSTLKIQRTQQEDSAVYLCASSLEPSGVPDTQYFGPGTRLTVL.

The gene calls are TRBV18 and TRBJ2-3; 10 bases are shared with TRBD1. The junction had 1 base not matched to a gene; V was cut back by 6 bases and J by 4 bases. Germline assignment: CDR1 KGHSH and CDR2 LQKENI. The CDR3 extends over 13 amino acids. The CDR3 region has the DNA TGTGCCAGCTCCGGACAGGGGGCAGATACGCAGTATTTT. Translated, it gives CASSGQGADTQYF.

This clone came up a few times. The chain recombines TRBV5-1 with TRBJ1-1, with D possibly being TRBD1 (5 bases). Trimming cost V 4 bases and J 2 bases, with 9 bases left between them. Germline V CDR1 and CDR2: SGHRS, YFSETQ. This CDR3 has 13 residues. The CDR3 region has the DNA TGCGCCAGCAGCCTTGACAGTAACACTGAAGCTTTCTTT. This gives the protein CASSLDSNTEAFF.

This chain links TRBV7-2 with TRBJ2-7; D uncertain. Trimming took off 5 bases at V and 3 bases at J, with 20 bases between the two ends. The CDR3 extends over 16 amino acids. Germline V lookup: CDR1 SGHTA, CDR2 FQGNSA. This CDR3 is CASSPAWRKIYYEQYF. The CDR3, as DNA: TGTGCCAGCAGCCCAGCGTGGAGAAAAATATACTACGAGCAGTACTTC.

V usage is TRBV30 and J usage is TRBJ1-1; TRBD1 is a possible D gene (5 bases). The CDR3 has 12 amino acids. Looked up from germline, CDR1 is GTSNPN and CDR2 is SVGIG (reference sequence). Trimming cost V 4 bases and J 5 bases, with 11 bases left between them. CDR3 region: CAWKRGWTEAFF. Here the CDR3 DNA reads TGTGCCTGGAAGCGGGGGTGGACTGAAGCTTTCTTT.

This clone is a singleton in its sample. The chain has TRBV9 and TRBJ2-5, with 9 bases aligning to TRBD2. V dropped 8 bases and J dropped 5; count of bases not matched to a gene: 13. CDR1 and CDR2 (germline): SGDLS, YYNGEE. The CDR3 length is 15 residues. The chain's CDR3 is CASGREAGGRETQYF. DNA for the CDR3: TGTGCCAGTGGGCGGGAAGCGGGAGGACGGGAGACCCAGTACTTC.

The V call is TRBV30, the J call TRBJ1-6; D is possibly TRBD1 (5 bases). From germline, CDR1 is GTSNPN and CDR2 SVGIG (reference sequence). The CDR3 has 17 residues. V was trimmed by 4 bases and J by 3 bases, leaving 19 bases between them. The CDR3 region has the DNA TGTGCCTGGACCTCCAAATCGGGGGGGGTCTATAATTCACCCCTCCACTTT. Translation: CAWTSKSGGVYNSPLHF.